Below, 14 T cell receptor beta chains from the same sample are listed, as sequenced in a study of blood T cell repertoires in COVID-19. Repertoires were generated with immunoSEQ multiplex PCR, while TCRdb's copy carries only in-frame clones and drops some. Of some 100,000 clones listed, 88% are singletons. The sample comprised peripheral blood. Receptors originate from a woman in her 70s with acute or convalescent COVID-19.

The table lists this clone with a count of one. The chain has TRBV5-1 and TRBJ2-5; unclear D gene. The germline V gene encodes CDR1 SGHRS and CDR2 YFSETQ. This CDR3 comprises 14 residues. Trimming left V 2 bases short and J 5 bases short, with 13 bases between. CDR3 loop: CASSLVQSAETQYF. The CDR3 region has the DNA TGCGCCAGCAGCTTAGTTCAGAGCGCGGAGACCCAGTACTTC.

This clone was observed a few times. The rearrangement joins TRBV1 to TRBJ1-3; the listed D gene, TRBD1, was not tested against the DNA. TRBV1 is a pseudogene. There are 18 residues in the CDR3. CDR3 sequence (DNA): TGCACCAGCAGCCAAGATCGTGCGGGACAGGTCGTGGGGAACACCATATATTTT. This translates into CTSSQDRAGQVVGNTIYF.

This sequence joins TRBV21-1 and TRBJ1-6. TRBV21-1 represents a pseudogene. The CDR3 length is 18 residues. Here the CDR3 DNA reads TGTGCCAGCAGCAAAGTATGGAGGACCTACTTCTATAATTCACCCCTCCACTTT. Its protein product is CASSKVWRTYFYNSPLHF.

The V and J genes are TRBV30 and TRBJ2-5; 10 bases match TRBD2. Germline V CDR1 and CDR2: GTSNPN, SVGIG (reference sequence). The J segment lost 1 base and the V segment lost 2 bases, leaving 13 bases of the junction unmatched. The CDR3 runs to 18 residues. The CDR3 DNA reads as TGTGCCTGGAGTAAGGCTAGCGGGGGAGCATTTCGCCAAGAGACCCAGTACTTC. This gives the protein CAWSKASGGAFRQETQYF.

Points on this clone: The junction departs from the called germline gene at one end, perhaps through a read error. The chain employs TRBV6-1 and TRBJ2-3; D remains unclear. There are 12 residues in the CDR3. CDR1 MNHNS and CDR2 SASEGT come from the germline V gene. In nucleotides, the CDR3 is TGTGCCAGCAGTGAAGGTTTCCAGGTGTTGTTTTTT. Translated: CASSEGFQVLFF.

The CDR3, as DNA: TGTGCCAGCAGTGCATACGAGCAGTACTTC. This encodes CASSAYEQYF. The rearrangement joins TRBV25-1 to TRBJ2-7, with D unclear. The V gene's germline CDR1 is MGHDK and CDR2 SYGVNS. The CDR3 contains 10 residues. Trimming took 4 bases from V and 4 from J, leaving 2 bases between them.

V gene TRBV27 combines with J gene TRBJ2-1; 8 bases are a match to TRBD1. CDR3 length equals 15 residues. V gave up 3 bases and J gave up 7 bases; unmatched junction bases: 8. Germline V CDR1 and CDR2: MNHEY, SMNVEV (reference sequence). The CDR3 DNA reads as TGTGCCAGCAGTTTCCGGGACAGGAGGGTTAATGAGCAGTTCTTC. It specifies CASSFRDRRVNEQFF.

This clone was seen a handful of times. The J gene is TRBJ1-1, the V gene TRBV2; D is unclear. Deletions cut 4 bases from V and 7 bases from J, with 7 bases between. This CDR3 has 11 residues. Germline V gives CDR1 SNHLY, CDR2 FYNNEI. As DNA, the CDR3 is TGTGCCAGCAGTGCCCAGGTTGAAGCTTTCTTT. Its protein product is CASSAQVEAFF.

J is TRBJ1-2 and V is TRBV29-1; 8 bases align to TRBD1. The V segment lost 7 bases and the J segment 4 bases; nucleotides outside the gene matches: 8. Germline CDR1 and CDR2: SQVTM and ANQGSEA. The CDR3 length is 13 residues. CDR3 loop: CSADSGGGYGYTF. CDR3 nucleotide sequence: TGCAGCGCCGACTCAGGGGGCGGCTATGGCTACACCTTC.

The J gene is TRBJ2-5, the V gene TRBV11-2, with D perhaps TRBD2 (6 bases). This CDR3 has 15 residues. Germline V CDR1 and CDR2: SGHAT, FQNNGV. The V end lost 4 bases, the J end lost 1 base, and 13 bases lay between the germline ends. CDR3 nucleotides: TGTGCCAGCAGCTGGGCGGGAACGGTCCAAGAGACCCAGTACTTC. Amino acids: CASSWAGTVQETQYF.

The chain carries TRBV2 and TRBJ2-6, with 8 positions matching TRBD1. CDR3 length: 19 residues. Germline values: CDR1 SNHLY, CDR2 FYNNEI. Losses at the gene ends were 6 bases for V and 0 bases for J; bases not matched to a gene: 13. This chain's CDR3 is CASRARARDRSSGANVLTF. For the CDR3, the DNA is TGTGCCAGCAGAGCTAGGGCCAGGGACAGGAGCTCTGGGGCCAACGTCCTGACTTTC. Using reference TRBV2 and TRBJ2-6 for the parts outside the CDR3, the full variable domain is EPEVTQTPSHQVTQMGQEVILRCVPISNHLYFYWYRQILGQKVEFLVSFYNNEISEKSEIFDDQFSVERPDGSNFTLKIRSTKLEDSAMYFCASRARARDRSSGANVLTFGAGSRLTVL.

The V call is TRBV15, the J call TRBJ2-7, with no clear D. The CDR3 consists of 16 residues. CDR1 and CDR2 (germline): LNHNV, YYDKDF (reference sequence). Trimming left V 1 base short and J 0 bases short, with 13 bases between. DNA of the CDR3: TGTGCCACCAGCAGAGGCGGCGGCCTATCCTCCTACGAGCAGTACTTC. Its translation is CATSRGGGLSSYEQYF. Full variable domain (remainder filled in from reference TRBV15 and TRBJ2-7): DAMVIQNPRYQVTQFGKPVTLSCSQTLNHNVMYWYQQKSSQAPKLLFHYYDKDFNNEADTPDNFQSRRPNTSFCFLDIRSPGLGDTAMYLCATSRGGGLSSYEQYFGPGTRLTVT.

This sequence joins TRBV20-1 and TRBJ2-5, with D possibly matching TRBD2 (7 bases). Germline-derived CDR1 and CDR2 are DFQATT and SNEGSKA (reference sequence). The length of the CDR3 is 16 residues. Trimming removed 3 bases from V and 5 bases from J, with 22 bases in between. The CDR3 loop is CSASAATGGGWETQYF. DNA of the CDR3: TGCAGTGCTAGTGCCGCCACAGGCGGGGGCTGGGAGACCCAGTACTTC.

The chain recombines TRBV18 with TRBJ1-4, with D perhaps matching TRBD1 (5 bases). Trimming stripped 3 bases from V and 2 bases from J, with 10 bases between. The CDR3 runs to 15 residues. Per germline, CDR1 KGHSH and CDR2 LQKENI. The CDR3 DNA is TGTGCCAGCTCACCCCAGGGCGGCACTAATGAAAAACTGTTTTTT. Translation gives CASSPQGGTNEKLFF.